Shown below are 24 T cell receptor beta chains from a single sample sequenced in a study of blood T cell repertoires in COVID-19. Profiling relied on immunoSEQ multiplex PCR, and the TCRdb table lists in-frame clones only, not all of them. This sample has about 81,000 clones, with roughly 90% found just once. The sample consisted of peripheral blood. These receptors were taken from a man in his 70s with active or convalescent COVID-19.

The V gene is TRBV7-8, the J gene TRBJ2-7; 11 bases align to TRBD1. The V segment lost 4 bases and the J segment 7 bases; nucleotides outside the gene matches: 12. CDR3 size: 16 residues. Looked up from germline, CDR1 is SGHVS and CDR2 is FQNEAQ. CDR3 DNA: TGTGCCAGCAGCTCCCGCGGTGGGACAGGGGGAAGGGAGCAGTACTTC. Residues: CASSSRGGTGGREQYF.

The chain has TRBV5-1 and TRBJ1-1; perhaps TRBD1 as D (5 bases). Trimming took off 0 bases at V and 5 bases at J, with 11 bases between the two ends. Germline V gene sequence: CDR1 SGHRS, CDR2 YFSETQ. CDR3 length equals 14 residues. The CDR3 spells CASSLATQGTEAFF. The CDR3 DNA is TGCGCCAGCAGCTTGGCGACCCAGGGAACTGAAGCTTTCTTT.

The chain links TRBV5-4 to TRBJ2-3; D not certain. V was clipped by 2 bases and J by 3 bases, with 13 bases between them. The germline V gene has CDR1 SGHNT and CDR2 YYREEE (reference sequence). This CDR3 contains 15 residues. The chain's CDR3 is CASSLGLLRTDTQYF. Here the CDR3 DNA reads TGTGCCAGCAGCTTAGGCCTTCTGAGGACAGATACGCAGTATTTT.

The rearrangement joins TRBV20-1 to TRBJ2-1; possibly TRBD2 for D (7 bases). The V end was cut by 6 bases, the J end by 8 bases, with 11 bases between. The CDR3 length is 11 residues. Germline V gene data show CDR1 as DFQATT and CDR2 as SNEGSKA (reference sequence). As DNA, the CDR3 is TGCAGTGCCAGGGGAGGGTATGAGCAGTTCTTC. It codes for CSARGGYEQFF.

The chain recombines TRBV4-3 with TRBJ2-1; D may be TRBD1 (6 bases). V lost 0 bases, J lost 7 bases, and 13 bases lay in between. This CDR3 is built from 15 residues. Germline CDR1 reads LGHNA; CDR2 reads YSLEER. The CDR3 is CASSQEQGSRNEQFF. For the CDR3, the DNA is TGCGCCAGCAGCCAAGAACAGGGATCTCGAAATGAGCAGTTCTTC.

V gene TRBV10-3 combines with J gene TRBJ2-3; D call uncertain. The length of the CDR3 is 17 residues. Germline V gene data show CDR1 as ENHRY and CDR2 as SYGVKD. The V and J ends lost 0 bases and 0 bases respectively, with 13 bases between them. CDR3: CAISESASTGSTDTQYF. CDR3 DNA: TGTGCCATCAGTGAGTCGGCGTCGACGGGTAGCACAGATACGCAGTATTTT.

The rearrangement uses TRBV2 and TRBJ2-7; TRBD1 matches at 8 bases. The CDR3 consists of 15 residues. Germline loops: CDR1 SNHLY, CDR2 FYNNEI. Trimming took 4 bases from V and 4 from J; bases not matched to a gene: 9. This CDR3 reads CASSVYGTGLYEQYF. The CDR3 nucleotides are TGTGCCAGCAGTGTATACGGGACAGGCCTTTACGAGCAGTACTTC. Filled out from reference TRBV2 and TRBJ2-7, the complete variable domain reads EPEVTQTPSHQVTQMGQEVILRCVPISNHLYFYWYRQILGQKVEFLVSFYNNEISEKSEIFDDQFSVERPDGSNFTLKIRSTKLEDSAMYFCASSVYGTGLYEQYFGPGTRLTVT.

The rearrangement links TRBV7-3 to TRBJ1-1; 8 bases fit TRBD1. Germline-derived CDR1 and CDR2 are SGHTA and FQGTGA. The ends lost 5 bases at V and 7 bases at J; junction bases unmatched: 6. This CDR3 region has 13 residues. CDR3 residues: CASSTTGGVEAFF. The DNA of the CDR3 is TGTGCCAGCAGCACCACAGGGGGGGTTGAAGCTTTCTTT.

The V and J genes are TRBV12-3 or TRBV12-4 and TRBJ1-1, with D hard to call. V lost 7 bases and J 0 bases, leaving 9 bases between the germline ends. The length of the CDR3 is 13 residues. The CDR3 sequence is CASTLSLNTEAFF. The CDR3 nucleotides read TGTGCCAGCACCTTAAGCTTGAACACTGAAGCTTTCTTT.

This clone was observed once. The chain carries TRBV5-1 and TRBJ1-2; D may be TRBD1 (6 bases). The CDR3 totals 17 residues. In germline, CDR1 is SGHRS, CDR2 YFSETQ. V was trimmed by 0 bases and J by 4 bases, leaving 19 bases between them. The CDR3 sequence is CASSLDRVTPGVYGYTF. In DNA form, the CDR3 reads TGCGCCAGCAGCTTGGACAGGGTGACCCCTGGAGTCTATGGCTACACCTTC.

This clone was detected only a few times. The rearrangement links TRBV4-2 to TRBJ2-5, with 8 bases that match TRBD2. This CDR3 contains 17 residues. CDR1 LGHNA and CDR2 YNFKEQ come from the germline V gene. Germline trimming cut 1 base from V and 8 bases from J; bases unmatched to any gene: 15. Written as DNA, the CDR3 is TGTGCCAGCAGCCAAGGTTCCTCGGCGGGGGGCCCCCCCACCCAGTACTTC. It encodes CASSQGSSAGGPPTQYF.

This clone was counted a single time. V and J are TRBV6-1 and TRBJ1-2; D is perhaps TRBD1 (5 bases). Germline CDR1 is MNHNS and CDR2 is SASEGT. Trimming removed 2 bases at V and 7 bases at J, with 23 bases between. The CDR3 contains 17 residues. The DNA for the CDR3 is TGTGCCAGCAGTGAATTGTCGGACACATTTATCAAGGGTGGCTACACCTTC. It codes for CASSELSDTFIKGGYTF.

The V and J genes are TRBV7-6 and TRBJ2-1, with 9 bases lining up with TRBD2. The CDR3 has 15 residues. Germline-derived CDR1 and CDR2 are SGHVS and FNYEAQ. Trimming removed 1 base from V and 4 bases from J; junction bases left unmatched: 2. The CDR3 region is CASSLDAGGYNEQFF. The CDR3 nucleotides read TGTGCCAGCAGCTTAGACGCGGGGGGGTACAATGAGCAGTTCTTC.

This clone appeared once. The V call is TRBV10-3, the J call TRBJ1-5, with 12 positions matching TRBD1. The J segment lost 10 bases and the V segment lost 4 bases, leaving 5 bases of the junction unmatched. The CDR3 has 14 amino acids. In germline, CDR1 is ENHRY, CDR2 SYGVKD. This CDR3 reads CAISGRDRGLPQHF. CDR3 nucleotides: TGTGCCATCAGTGGAAGGGACAGGGGGCTACCCCAGCATTTT.

This clone was counted only a few times. One junction end disagrees with the germline gene, perhaps due to a read error. J is TRBJ1-6 and V is TRBV6-2 or TRBV6-3, with unresolved D. CDR3 length: 11 residues. Germline-derived CDR1 and CDR2 are MNHEY and SVGEGT. The CDR3 DNA reads TGTGCCAGCAGTAACTCCGGGACCCTCCACTTT. Translating gives CASSNSGTLHF.

Here the CDR3 reads CASSSGQGFDQPQHF. The CDR3 DNA is TGTGCCAGCAGTTCCGGACAGGGGTTCGATCAGCCCCAGCATTTT. This rearrangement joins TRBV6-2 or TRBV6-3 to TRBJ1-5; the match to TRBD1 covers 9 bases. The CDR3 consists of 15 residues. Germline V gene sequence: CDR1 MNHEY, CDR2 SVGEGT. The V gene end was trimmed by 4 bases and the J gene end by 5 bases; junction bases not matched to a gene: 6.

The J gene is TRBJ1-2, the V gene TRBV6-1; TRBD1 aligns across 9 bases. The CDR3 contains 16 residues. Trimming removed 2 bases from V and 6 bases from J; junction bases left unmatched: 10. Germline V gene data show CDR1 as MNHNS and CDR2 as SASEGT. This chain's CDR3 is CASSEILGQGRNGYTF. The CDR3 DNA is TGTGCCAGCAGTGAAATCTTAGGACAGGGGAGGAATGGCTACACCTTC.

The chain couples TRBV29-1 to TRBJ1-1, with TRBD1 matching 7 bases. Germline-derived CDR1 and CDR2 are SQVTM and ANQGSEA. J was trimmed by 4 bases and V by 4 bases; bases with no gene match: 3. This CDR3 comprises 12 residues. The CDR3 spells CSVGHRGTEAFF. Written as DNA, the CDR3 is TGCAGCGTTGGGCACAGGGGCACTGAAGCTTTCTTT.

The V call is TRBV2, the J call TRBJ1-4; TRBD1 is a possible D gene (6 bases). Trimming took off 4 bases at V and 6 bases at J, with 18 bases between the two ends. CDR1 is SNHLY, CDR2 FYNNEI, per germline. This CDR3 region has 16 residues. In DNA, the CDR3 is TGTGCCAGCAGTGTGACAGGCTCCACCAGGGATGAAAAACTGTTTTTT. Translating it yields CASSVTGSTRDEKLFF.

This clone was picked up a small number of times. The V and J genes are TRBV28 and TRBJ1-1, with 11 bases that match TRBD1. The CDR3 is 15 residues long. CDR1 and CDR2 (germline): MDHEN, SYDVKM. Trimming at V came to 3 bases and at J to 5 bases, leaving 5 bases not matched to a gene. The CDR3 sequence: CASSLRTGGRTEAFF. CDR3 DNA: TGTGCCAGCAGTTTGAGGACAGGGGGCAGGACTGAAGCTTTCTTT.

The rearrangement joins TRBV9 to TRBJ2-3; possibly TRBD1 for D (6 bases). Trimming pared 3 bases from V and 8 bases from J, leaving 25 bases between. This CDR3 region has 17 residues. The germline V gene has CDR1 SGDLS and CDR2 YYNGEE. CDR3 protein: CASSDRQAHGKTVTQYF. CDR3 nucleotides: TGTGCCAGCAGCGACCGACAGGCCCACGGCAAAACGGTTACGCAGTATTTT.

This clone appeared a few times. V is TRBV6-5 and J is TRBJ1-2, with 7 positions matching TRBD1. This CDR3 spans 15 amino acids. Germline CDR1 and CDR2: MNHEY and SVGAGI. After removal of 0 bases from V and 6 bases from J, the junction contained 7 bases not matched to a gene. The CDR3: CASSYSRGQPNGYTF. In DNA form, the CDR3 reads TGTGCCAGCAGTTACTCGAGGGGACAGCCCAATGGCTACACCTTC.

The rearrangement links TRBV12-3 or TRBV12-4 to TRBJ1-3; unclear D gene. CDR3 length equals 13 residues. The V end lost 2 bases, the J end lost 3 bases, and 5 bases lay between the germline ends. The CDR3 DNA follows: TGTGCCAGCAGTTTAACGGGTGGAAACACCATATATTTT. Amino acid sequence: CASSLTGGNTIYF.

Here the CDR3 reads CASSQGPRDRGRRTEAFF. Here the CDR3 DNA reads TGCGCCAGCAGCCAAGGCCCCCGGGACAGGGGGCGTCGTACTGAAGCTTTCTTT. V usage is TRBV4-1 and J usage is TRBJ1-1, with TRBD1 matching over 12 bases. The CDR3 covers 18 residues. The V and J ends lost 1 base and 5 bases, in that order; junction bases with no gene match: 11. CDR1 is MGHRA and CDR2 is YSYEKL in the germline V gene.